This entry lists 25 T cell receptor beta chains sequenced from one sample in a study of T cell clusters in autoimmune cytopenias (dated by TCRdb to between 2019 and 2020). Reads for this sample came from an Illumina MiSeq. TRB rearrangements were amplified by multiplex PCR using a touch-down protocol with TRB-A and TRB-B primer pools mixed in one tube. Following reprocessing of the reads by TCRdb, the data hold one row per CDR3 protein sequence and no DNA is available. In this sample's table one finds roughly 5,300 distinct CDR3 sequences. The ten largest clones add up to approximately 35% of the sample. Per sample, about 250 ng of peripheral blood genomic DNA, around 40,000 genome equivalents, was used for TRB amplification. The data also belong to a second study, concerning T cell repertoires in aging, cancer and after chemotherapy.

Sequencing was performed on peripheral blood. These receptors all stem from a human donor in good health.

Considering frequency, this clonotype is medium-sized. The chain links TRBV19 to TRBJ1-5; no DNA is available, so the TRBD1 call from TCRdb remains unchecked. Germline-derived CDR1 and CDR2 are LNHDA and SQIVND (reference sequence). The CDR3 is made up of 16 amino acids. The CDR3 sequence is CASSLNRDRGGQPQHF. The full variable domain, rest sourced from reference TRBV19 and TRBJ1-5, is DGGITQSPKYLFRKEGQNVTLSCEQNLNHDAMYWYRQDPGQGLRLIYYSQIVNDFQKGDIAEGYSVSREKKESFPLTVTSAQKNPTAFYLCASSLNRDRGGQPQHFGDGTRLSIL.

The chain's CDR3 is CASRTAGAGTDTQYF. J is TRBJ2-3 and V is TRBV6-2 or TRBV6-3; TCRdb calls TRBD1, which cannot be checked without DNA. The CDR3 length is 15 residues. CDR1 and CDR2 from the germline V gene are MNHEY and SVGEGT.

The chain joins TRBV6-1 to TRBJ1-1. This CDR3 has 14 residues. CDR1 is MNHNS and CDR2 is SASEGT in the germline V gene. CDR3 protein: CASSEWGLNTEAFF.

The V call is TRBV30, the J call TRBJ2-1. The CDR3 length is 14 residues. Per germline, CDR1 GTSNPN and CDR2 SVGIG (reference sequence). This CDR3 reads CARSGGAPSDEQFF.

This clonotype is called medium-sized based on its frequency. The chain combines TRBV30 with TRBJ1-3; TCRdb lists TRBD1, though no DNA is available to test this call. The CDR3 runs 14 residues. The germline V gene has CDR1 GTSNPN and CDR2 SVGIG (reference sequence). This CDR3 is CAWSSGEGGNTIYF.

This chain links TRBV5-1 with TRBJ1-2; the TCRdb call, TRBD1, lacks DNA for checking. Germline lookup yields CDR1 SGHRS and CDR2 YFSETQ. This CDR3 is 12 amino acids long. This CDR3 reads CASSPLDSGYTF.

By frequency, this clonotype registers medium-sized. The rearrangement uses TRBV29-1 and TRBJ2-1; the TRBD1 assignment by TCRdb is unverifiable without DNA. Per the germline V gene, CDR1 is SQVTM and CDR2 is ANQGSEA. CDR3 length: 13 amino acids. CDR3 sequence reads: CSVYTPRVGEQFF.

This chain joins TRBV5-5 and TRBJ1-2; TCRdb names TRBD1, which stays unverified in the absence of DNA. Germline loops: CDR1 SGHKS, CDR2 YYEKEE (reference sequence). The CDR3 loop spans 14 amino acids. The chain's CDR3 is CASSFQGASYGYTF.

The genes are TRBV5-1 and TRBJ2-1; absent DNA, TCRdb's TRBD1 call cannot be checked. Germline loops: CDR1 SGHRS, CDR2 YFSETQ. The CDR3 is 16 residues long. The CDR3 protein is CASSPRQGAAYNEQFF.

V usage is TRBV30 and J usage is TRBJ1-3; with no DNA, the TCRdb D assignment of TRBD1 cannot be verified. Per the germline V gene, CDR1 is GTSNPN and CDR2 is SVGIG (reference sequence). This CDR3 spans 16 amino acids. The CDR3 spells CAWRARDRGSGRAIYF.

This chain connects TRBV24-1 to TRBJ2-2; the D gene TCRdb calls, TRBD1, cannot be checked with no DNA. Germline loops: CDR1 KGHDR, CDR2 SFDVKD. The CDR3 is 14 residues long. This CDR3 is CATSDTGQGGELFF.

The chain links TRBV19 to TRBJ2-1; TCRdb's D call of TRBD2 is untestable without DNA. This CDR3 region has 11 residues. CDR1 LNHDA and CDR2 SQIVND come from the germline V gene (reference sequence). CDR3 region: CASGRRSEQFF. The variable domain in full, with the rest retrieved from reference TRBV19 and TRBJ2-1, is DGGITQSPKYLFRKEGQNVTLSCEQNLNHDAMYWYRQDPGQGLRLIYYSQIVNDFQKGDIAEGYSVSREKKESFPLTVTSAQKNPTAFYLCASGRRSEQFFGPGTRLTVL.

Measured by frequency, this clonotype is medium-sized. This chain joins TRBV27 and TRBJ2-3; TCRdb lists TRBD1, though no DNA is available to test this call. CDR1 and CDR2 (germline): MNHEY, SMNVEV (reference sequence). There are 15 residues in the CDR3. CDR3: CASSLRPGGTDTQYF.

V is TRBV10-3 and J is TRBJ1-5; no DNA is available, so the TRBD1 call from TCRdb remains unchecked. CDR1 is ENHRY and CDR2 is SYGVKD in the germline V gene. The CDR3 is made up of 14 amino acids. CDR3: CAISERDRNQPQHF.

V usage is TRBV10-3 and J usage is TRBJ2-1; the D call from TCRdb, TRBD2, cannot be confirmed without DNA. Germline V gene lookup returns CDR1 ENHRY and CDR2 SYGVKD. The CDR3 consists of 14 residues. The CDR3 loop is CAISPGTSGNEQFF.

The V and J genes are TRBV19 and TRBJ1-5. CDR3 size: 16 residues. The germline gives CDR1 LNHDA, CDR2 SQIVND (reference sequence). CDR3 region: CASSIQVGSSNQPQHF.

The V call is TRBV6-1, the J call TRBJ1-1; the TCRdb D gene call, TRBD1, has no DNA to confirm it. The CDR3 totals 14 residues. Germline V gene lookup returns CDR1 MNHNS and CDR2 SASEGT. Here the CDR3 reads CASSEWGWDTEAFF.

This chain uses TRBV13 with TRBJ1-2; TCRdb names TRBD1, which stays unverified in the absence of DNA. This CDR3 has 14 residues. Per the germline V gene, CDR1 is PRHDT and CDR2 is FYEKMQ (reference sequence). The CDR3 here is CATTRGTDNYGYTF.

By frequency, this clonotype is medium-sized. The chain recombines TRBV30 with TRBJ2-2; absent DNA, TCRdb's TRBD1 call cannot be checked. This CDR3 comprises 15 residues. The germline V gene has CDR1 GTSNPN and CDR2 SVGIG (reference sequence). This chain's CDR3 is CAWSVLGGLGGELFF.

This CDR3 is CASSLIRAGAEKLFF. The J gene is TRBJ1-4, the V gene TRBV7-2; with no DNA, the TCRdb D assignment of TRBD1 cannot be verified. Germline V lookup: CDR1 SGHTA, CDR2 FQGNSA. CDR3 length: 15 residues.

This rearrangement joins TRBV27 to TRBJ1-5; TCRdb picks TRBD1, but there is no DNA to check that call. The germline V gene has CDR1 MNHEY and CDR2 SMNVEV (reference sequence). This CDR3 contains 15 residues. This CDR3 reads CASSLSGVTNQPQHF.

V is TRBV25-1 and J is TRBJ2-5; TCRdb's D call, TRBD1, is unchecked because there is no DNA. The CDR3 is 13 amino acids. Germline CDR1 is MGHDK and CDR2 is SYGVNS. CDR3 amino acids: CASSPGGLGTQYF. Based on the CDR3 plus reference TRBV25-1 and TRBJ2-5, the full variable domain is EADIYQTPRYLVIGTGKKITLECSQTMGHDKMYWYQQDPGMELHLIHYSYGVNSTEKGDLSSESTVSRIRTEHFPLTLESARPSHTSQYLCASSPGGLGTQYFGPGTRLLVL.

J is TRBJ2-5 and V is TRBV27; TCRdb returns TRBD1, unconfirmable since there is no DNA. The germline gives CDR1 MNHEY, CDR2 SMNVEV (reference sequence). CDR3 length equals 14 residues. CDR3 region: CASSKTRGGETQYF.

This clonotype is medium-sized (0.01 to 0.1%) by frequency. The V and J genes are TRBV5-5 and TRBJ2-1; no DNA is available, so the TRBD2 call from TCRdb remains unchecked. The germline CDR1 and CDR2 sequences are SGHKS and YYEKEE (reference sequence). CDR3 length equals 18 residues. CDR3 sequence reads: CASSYIVRGQGFYNEQFF.

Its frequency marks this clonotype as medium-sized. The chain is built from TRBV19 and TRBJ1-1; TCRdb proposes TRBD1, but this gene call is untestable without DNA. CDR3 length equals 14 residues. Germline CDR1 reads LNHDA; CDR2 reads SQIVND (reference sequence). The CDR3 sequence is CASSIAGANTEAFF.